Below, 27 T cell receptor beta chains from the same sample are listed, as sequenced in a study of blood T cell repertoires in COVID-19. Here immunoSEQ multiplex PCR was the method, and the copy in TCRdb shows in-frame clones only, minus some. The sample has about 70,000 clones, 81% seen once. The source material was peripheral blood. Receptors were obtained from a woman in her seventies with acute or convalescent COVID-19.

This clone occurred once. The V and J genes are TRBV6-5 and TRBJ2-5; 12 bases fit TRBD2. From germline, CDR1 is MNHEY and CDR2 SVGAGI. V trimming: 3 bases; J trimming: 4 bases; junction bases outside the gene matches: 6. This CDR3 spans 16 amino acids. The CDR3 region is CASSYNGLAGRETQYF. CDR3 DNA sequence: TGTGCCAGCAGTTATAATGGACTAGCGGGGAGAGAGACCCAGTACTTC.

This clone was seen just once. The chain carries TRBV30 and TRBJ2-7; D gene uncertain. Germline values: CDR1 GTSNPN, CDR2 SVGIG (reference sequence). V lost 3 bases and J lost 3, with 12 bases in between. CDR3 size: 13 residues. CDR3 sequence reads: CAWSVSQNYEQYF. In DNA form, the CDR3 reads TGTGCCTGGAGCGTGTCCCAGAACTACGAGCAGTACTTC.

The J gene is TRBJ1-1, the V gene TRBV7-3; D ambiguous. V dropped 3 bases and J dropped 4 bases, with 9 bases sitting between them. Germline CDR1 is SGHTA and CDR2 is FQGTGA. The CDR3 has 13 residues. CDR3 amino acids: CASSLTYGTEAFF. The CDR3, as DNA: TGTGCCAGCAGCTTGACATATGGCACTGAAGCTTTCTTT.

This rearrangement joins TRBV29-1 to TRBJ2-1; D call uncertain. Per the germline V gene, CDR1 is SQVTM and CDR2 is ANQGSEA. With 4 bases removed from V and 6 bases from J, the gap between germline ends came to 10 bases. This CDR3 is 12 amino acids long. CDR3 sequence reads: CSVAPDSNEQFF. CDR3 sequence (DNA): TGCAGCGTTGCTCCAGACTCCAATGAGCAGTTCTTC.

This chain connects TRBV11-2 to TRBJ1-6; D gene uncertain. The CDR3 is made up of 14 amino acids. Deletions cut 2 bases from V and 10 bases from J, with 12 bases between. Germline values: CDR1 SGHAT, CDR2 FQNNGV. In DNA form, the CDR3 reads TGTGCCAGCAGCTTATTAGTCGGGGAGTCACCCCTCCACTTT. Its protein product is CASSLLVGESPLHF.

J is TRBJ1-1 and V is TRBV29-1; maybe TRBD1 (5 bases). From germline, CDR1 is SQVTM and CDR2 ANQGSEA. Trimming shortened V by 4 bases and J by 6 bases, and 9 bases separated the two germline ends. The CDR3 sequence is 11 residues long. The CDR3: CSVGAGSEAFF. CDR3 in DNA: TGCAGCGTTGGCGCAGGGTCTGAAGCTTTCTTT.

The chain employs TRBV18 and TRBJ2-1; maybe TRBD1 (5 bases). The ends were cut back, 1 base at V and 7 bases at J, with 11 bases in the middle. Germline V lookup: CDR1 KGHSH, CDR2 LQKENI. The CDR3 sequence is 14 residues long. Here the CDR3 reads CASSPQAGRNEQFF. The CDR3 DNA reads as TGTGCCAGCTCACCACAGGCAGGGCGGAATGAGCAGTTCTTC.

The rearrangement uses TRBV4-1 and TRBJ1-2; 9 nucleotides align to TRBD1. CDR1 is MGHRA, CDR2 YSYEKL, per germline. This CDR3 contains 16 residues. V trimming: 3 bases; J trimming: 7 bases; junction bases outside the gene matches: 12. CDR3 sequence: CASSHSWDRDEGGYTF. CDR3 in DNA: TGCGCCAGCAGCCATTCTTGGGACAGGGATGAAGGTGGCTACACCTTC.

J is TRBJ2-5 and V is TRBV7-2; 11 bases agree with TRBD1. The CDR3 runs to 15 residues. V shed 1 base, J shed 5 bases, and the junction held 3 bases outside the gene matches. Germline lookup yields CDR1 SGHTA and CDR2 FQGNSA. The CDR3 nucleotides are TGTGCCAGCAGCTTAGGGGGACAGGGGGTGGAGACCCAGTACTTC. Amino acid sequence: CASSLGGQGVETQYF.

This clone was recorded a few times. The identical CDR3 is also encoded by other nucleotide sequences in the sample. The chain uses TRBV19 and TRBJ2-7; D may be TRBD2 (7 bases). The CDR3 loop spans 13 amino acids. V lost 6 bases to trimming and J lost 1 base, with 10 bases between them. CDR1 and CDR2 (germline): LNHDA, SQIVND (reference sequence). The CDR3 reads CASRGGLSYEQYF. CDR3 coding DNA: TGTGCCAGTAGGGGGGGGCTTTCCTACGAGCAGTACTTC. The full variable domain, in which reference TRBV19 and TRBJ2-7 provide the parts outside the CDR3, is DGGITQSPKYLFRKEGQNVTLSCEQNLNHDAMYWYRQDPGQGLRLIYYSQIVNDFQKGDIAEGYSVSREKKESFPLTVTSAQKNPTAFYLCASRGGLSYEQYFGPGTRLTVT.

The chain uses TRBV6-5 and TRBJ1-3, with 10 bases identical to TRBD1. The CDR3 has 14 residues. The V segment lost 7 bases and the J segment 3 bases; nucleotides outside the gene matches: 3. The germline V gene has CDR1 MNHEY and CDR2 SVGAGI. The CDR3 nucleotides read TGTGCCAGCAACGACAGGGGGCTTGGAAACACCATATATTTT. Its translation: CASNDRGLGNTIYF.

This clone was seen once. CDR3 nucleotide sequence: TGTGCCAGCAGTTATGAGGGGGCATTGGACACTGAAGCTTTCTTT. The encoded protein is CASSYEGALDTEAFF. This sequence joins TRBV6-2 or TRBV6-3 and TRBJ1-1, with 7 bases matching TRBD1. Looked up from germline, CDR1 is MNHEY and CDR2 is SVGEGT. The CDR3 contains 15 residues. V was pared by 3 bases and J by 3 bases, with 7 bases of the junction left unmatched.

The chain joins TRBV19 to TRBJ1-2; tentatively, D is TRBD1 (6 bases). V was cut by 8 bases and J by 6 bases, with 22 bases left in between. The V gene's germline CDR1 is LNHDA and CDR2 SQIVND (reference sequence). The CDR3 covers 15 residues. This CDR3 reads CASFSTNREIDGYTF. The CDR3 DNA sequence: TGTGCCAGTTTTTCAACAAACAGGGAAATAGATGGCTACACCTTC.

The chain recombines TRBV2 with TRBJ1-5, with TRBD1 matching over 7 bases. This CDR3 is 17 amino acids long. V dropped 4 bases and J dropped 7; count of bases not matched to a gene: 16. The V gene's germline CDR1 is SNHLY and CDR2 FYNNEI. CDR3 loop: CASSADEGAGGYQPQHF. CDR3 bases: TGTGCCAGCAGTGCTGACGAAGGTGCAGGGGGGTACCAGCCCCAGCATTTT.

Only a few counts were recorded for this clone. The rearrangement uses TRBV7-9 and TRBJ2-5, with D possibly TRBD1 on 7 matching bases. From germline, CDR1 is SEHNR and CDR2 FQNEAQ (reference sequence). Trimming took off 5 bases at V and 5 bases at J, with 12 bases between the two ends. The CDR3 spans 13 residues. Written as DNA, the CDR3 is TGTGCCAGCAGCGGGGCAGGGGGGGAGACCCAGTACTTC. Its translation: CASSGAGGETQYF.

The rearrangement links TRBV20-1 to TRBJ2-1; 7 bases map to TRBD2. The CDR3 length is 18 residues. Germline lookup yields CDR1 DFQATT and CDR2 SNEGSKA (reference sequence). The V gene end was trimmed by 3 bases and the J gene end by 7 bases; junction bases not matched to a gene: 21. CDR3: CSASRLAGAHTYSNEQFF. The CDR3 coding sequence is TGCAGTGCTAGTCGACTAGCAGGTGCCCATACCTACAGTAATGAGCAGTTCTTC.

This clone was recorded only once. The chain joins TRBV5-1 to TRBJ2-7, with TRBD2 matching 7 bases. V trimming: 3 bases; J trimming: 2 bases; junction bases outside the gene matches: 8. The CDR3 spans 15 residues. Germline V gene lookup returns CDR1 SGHRS and CDR2 YFSETQ. The CDR3: CASSSNPGTTYEQYF. CDR3 in DNA: TGCGCCAGCAGCTCGAACCCCGGGACTACCTACGAGCAGTACTTC.

This clone was counted between two and nine times. The chain employs TRBV7-2 and TRBJ1-4; D might be TRBD1 (5 bases). Germline values: CDR1 SGHTA, CDR2 FQGNSA. The CDR3 has 15 amino acids. V lost 5 bases and J 5 bases, leaving 15 bases between the germline ends. The CDR3 DNA reads as TGTGCCAGCAGCCCGGGCGGCAGGGTAAATGAAAAACTGTTTTTT. Translated, it gives CASSPGGRVNEKLFF.

The chain has TRBV6-6 and TRBJ1-1, with a tentative D call TRBD1 (6 bases). This CDR3 contains 14 residues. CDR1 and CDR2 from the germline V gene are MNHNY and SVGAGI (reference sequence). Trimming removed 4 bases from V and 4 bases from J, with 13 bases in between. The CDR3 coding sequence is TGTGCCAGCAGTTTTGGGGGCCGTGGCACTGAAGCTTTCTTT. Protein sequence: CASSFGGRGTEAFF.

This chain connects TRBV29-1 to TRBJ2-1; 7 nucleotides align to TRBD2. The germline CDR1 and CDR2 sequences are SQVTM and ANQGSEA. The CDR3 loop spans 11 amino acids. V shed 4 bases, J shed 13 bases, and the junction held 7 bases outside the gene matches. The CDR3 DNA sequence: TGCAGCGTTGGGCCGCGGGGGTCCCAGTTCTTC. This codes for CSVGPRGSQFF.

The chain recombines TRBV19 with TRBJ1-4; 9 nucleotides match TRBD1. The CDR3 covers 16 residues. Germline V gene lookup returns CDR1 LNHDA and CDR2 SQIVND (reference sequence). Losses at the gene ends were 8 bases for V and 1 base for J; bases not matched to a gene: 8. The CDR3 DNA follows: TGTGCCAGTCACAGGGGGCGGATAGTAACTAATGAAAAACTGTTTTTT. This encodes CASHRGRIVTNEKLFF.

V and J are TRBV30 and TRBJ2-3; possibly TRBD1 for D (5 bases). CDR1 is GTSNPN and CDR2 is SVGIG in the germline V gene (reference sequence). The CDR3 extends over 12 amino acids. V was pared by 0 bases and J by 6 bases, with 7 bases between. The CDR3 loop reads CAWSVQEDTQYF. For the CDR3, the DNA is TGTGCCTGGAGTGTACAGGAGGATACGCAGTATTTT.

This sequence joins TRBV5-4 and TRBJ1-1, with 8 bases fitting TRBD1. CDR3 length: 14 amino acids. V lost 4 bases to trimming and J lost 4 bases; unmatched junction nucleotides: 6. The germline gives CDR1 SGHNT, CDR2 YYREEE (reference sequence). CDR3 in amino acids: CASSRGQEGTEAFF. The CDR3 bases are TGTGCCAGCAGCAGGGGACAGGAAGGCACTGAAGCTTTCTTT.

The chain recombines TRBV5-4 with TRBJ2-2; D is perhaps TRBD1 (6 bases). V lost 1 base, J lost 6 bases, and 19 bases lay in between. CDR3 length equals 17 residues. The germline V gene has CDR1 SGHNT and CDR2 YYREEE (reference sequence). CDR3 loop: CASSLFQPGVYPGELFF. Written as DNA, the CDR3 is TGTGCCAGCAGCTTGTTCCAACCAGGGGTCTACCCCGGGGAGCTGTTTTTT.

J is TRBJ2-1 and V is TRBV6-6, with 8 bases matching TRBD2. CDR1 MNHNY and CDR2 SVGAGI come from the germline V gene (reference sequence). The CDR3 contains 12 residues. V gave up 7 bases and J gave up 9 bases; unmatched junction bases: 5. This CDR3 is CASTWRGAEQFF. The CDR3 region has the DNA TGTGCCAGCACTTGGCGGGGGGCTGAGCAGTTCTTC.

The chain has TRBV21-1 and TRBJ2-1; TRBD1 is the table's D call and was not checked against the DNA. TRBV21-1 is reported as a pseudogene. The CDR3 covers 17 residues. CDR3 bases: TGTGCCAGCAGCACAATCCTCAGGGACAGGGCTTACAATGAGCAGTTCTTC. Its protein product is CASSTILRDRAYNEQFF.

The chain is built from TRBV30 and TRBJ1-1; 8 nucleotides match TRBD1. V was pared by 2 bases and J by 0 bases, with 11 bases of the junction left unmatched. The CDR3 is made up of 17 amino acids. CDR1 GTSNPN and CDR2 SVGIG come from the germline V gene (reference sequence). The CDR3 reads CAWSRTGQPFMNTEAFF. The CDR3, as DNA: TGTGCCTGGAGTAGGACAGGGCAGCCTTTCATGAACACTGAAGCTTTCTTT.